A single sample is the source of the 20 T cell receptor beta chains below, sequenced in a study of blood T cells in healthy people across ages. The use of a sample-barcoded 5' primer and a J-beta primer mix characterized a second PCR of about 7 to 12 cycles. MiXCR, applied by TCRdb to the 5' RACE reads, yields one record per CDR3 protein. The table records over 600,000 distinct CDR3 sequences, more than 55% of them present only once. Sequenced: blood. The receptors originated from a man aged 35 to 55 in good health.

V usage is TRBV4-2 and J usage is TRBJ2-4; 13 bases match TRBD2. The DNA end lines up better with TRBJ2-7; the J call may be wrong. The CDR3 runs 15 residues. Germline V lookup: CDR1 LGHNA, CDR2 YNFKEQ. The CDR3 coding sequence is TGTGCCAGCAGCCAACCTACTAGCGGGAGGGGCGAGCAGTACTTC. Amino acids: CASSQPTSGRGEQYF.

This clonotype was detected a few times. The chain employs TRBV20-1 and TRBJ1-5; no firm D call. The germline V gene has CDR1 DFQATT and CDR2 SNEGSKA (reference sequence). The CDR3 sequence is 14 residues long. Trimming removed 5 bases from V and 2 bases from J, with 13 bases in between. In DNA form, the CDR3 reads TGCAGTGCTCCCCCCGCGGTGGGCAATCAGCCCCAGCATTTT. Protein: CSAPPAVGNQPQHF.

This chain links TRBV20-1 with TRBJ2-7, with 8 bases that match TRBD1. Trimming cost V 4 bases and J 5 bases; bases outside gene matches: 10. This CDR3 has 14 residues. Per germline, CDR1 DFQATT and CDR2 SNEGSKA (reference sequence). CDR3 DNA: TGCAGTGCTACGGACAGGGCCGGTATCAACGAGCAGTACTTC. Protein product: CSATDRAGINEQYF.

This chain connects TRBV7-8 to TRBJ1-2, with D maybe TRBD1 (5 bases). This CDR3 has 14 amino acids. Trimming stripped 4 bases from V and 5 bases from J, with 14 bases between. CDR1 is SGHVS, CDR2 FQNEAQ, per germline. The CDR3 sequence: CASSYDRAQYGYTF. The CDR3 nucleotides read TGTGCCAGCAGCTACGACAGAGCTCAATATGGCTACACCTTC.

This clonotype was seen only a few times. This chain connects TRBV7-3 to TRBJ2-5, with D possibly matching TRBD1 (6 bases). This CDR3 comprises 15 residues. Germline CDR1 reads SGHTA; CDR2 reads FQGTGA. V shed 1 base and J shed 4 bases, with 13 bases lying between them. The CDR3 sequence is CASSLRVGGRETQYF. The CDR3 nucleotides read TGTGCCAGCAGCTTAAGGGTAGGGGGAAGAGAGACCCAGTACTTC.

This clonotype was seen a few times. The rearrangement uses TRBV4-2 and TRBJ1-5; tentative D call: TRBD1 (5 bases). This CDR3 spans 16 amino acids. Germline CDR1 reads LGHNA; CDR2 reads YNFKEQ. V was cut by 0 bases and J by 4 bases, with 13 bases left in between. CDR3 amino acids: CASSQDSLGVNQPQHF. CDR3 sequence (DNA): TGTGCCAGCAGCCAAGATTCACTAGGGGTTAATCAGCCCCAGCATTTT.

The rearrangement uses TRBV6-1 and TRBJ1-1; 8 nucleotides line up with TRBD1. The length of the CDR3 is 14 residues. V was clipped by 3 bases and J by 5 bases; unmatched bases: 5. Looked up from germline, CDR1 is MNHNS and CDR2 is SASEGT. CDR3 protein: CASSDNRGRTEAFF. For the CDR3, the DNA is TGTGCCAGCAGTGATAACAGGGGGAGGACTGAAGCTTTCTTT.

This clonotype was seen only a few times. The genes are TRBV15 and TRBJ2-7, with D possibly being TRBD2 (6 bases). Trimming shortened V by 0 bases and J by 5 bases, and 17 bases separated the two germline ends. The CDR3 contains 16 residues. Per germline, CDR1 LNHNV and CDR2 YYDKDF (reference sequence). CDR3 sequence reads: CATSREGGRGPDEQYF. The CDR3 bases are TGTGCCACCAGCAGAGAGGGGGGACGAGGCCCCGACGAGCAGTACTTC.

The CDR3 DNA sequence: TGTGCCAGCAGCGTCGGGGGGGTCAACACTGAAGCTTTCTTT. It translates to CASSVGGVNTEAFF. The rearrangement uses TRBV9 and TRBJ1-1; D may be TRBD1 (5 bases). Germline values: CDR1 SGDLS, CDR2 YYNGEE. V lost 2 bases and J lost 2, with 10 bases in between. There are 14 residues in the CDR3.

This chain connects TRBV9 to TRBJ2-2; D is possibly TRBD2 (6 bases). CDR3 size: 18 residues. The V and J ends lost 3 bases and 7 bases respectively, with 25 bases between them. Germline V gene data show CDR1 as SGDLS and CDR2 as YYNGEE. CDR3 loop: CASSANEVREWLIGELFF. In DNA form, the CDR3 reads TGTGCCAGCAGCGCAAATGAGGTTCGGGAGTGGCTCATCGGGGAGCTGTTTTTT.

Here the CDR3 reads CASSKAGTAETQYF. CDR3 sequence (DNA): TGTGCCAGTAGTAAGGCCGGGACAGCAGAGACCCAGTACTTC. V gene TRBV19 combines with J gene TRBJ2-7; TRBD1 aligns across 7 bases. With the DNA end fitting TRBJ2-5 better, the J assignment may be wrong. CDR1 is LNHDA and CDR2 is SQIVND in the germline V gene (reference sequence). The CDR3 consists of 14 residues.

This clonotype appeared a single time. This may be a read error: a much more frequent sequence differs by one nucleotide. The gene calls are TRBV28 and TRBJ2-1; 8 positions match TRBD2. Matching the DNA end better, TRBJ2-7 makes the J call doubtful. The CDR3 extends over 14 amino acids. Germline V gives CDR1 MDHEN, CDR2 SYDVKM. In nucleotides, the CDR3 is TGTGCCAGCAGTTTCGGGGGGGGAACCTACGAGCAGTACTTC. Residues: CASSFGGGTYEQYF.

This clonotype was observed a handful of times. CDR3 residues: CASSETLDEYF. The CDR3 nucleotides are TGTGCCAGCAGTGAGACACTAGACGAGTACTTC. The gene calls are TRBV2 and TRBJ2-5; a weak D match, TRBD2 (5 bases). The CDR3 loop spans 11 amino acids. CDR1 is SNHLY, CDR2 FYNNEI, per germline. V was clipped by 3 bases and J by 12 bases, with 11 bases between them.

This clonotype was counted only a few times. J is TRBJ2-1 and V is TRBV7-2; a possible D gene is TRBD1 (6 bases). CDR3 length: 12 amino acids. In germline, CDR1 is SGHTA, CDR2 FQGNSA. V dropped 5 bases and J dropped 8 bases, with 10 bases sitting between them. The CDR3 DNA reads as TGTGCCAGCAGCCTTACAGGGTATGAGCAGTTCTTC. Translating it yields CASSLTGYEQFF.

This chain joins TRBV5-6 and TRBJ2-5; possibly TRBD1 or TRBD2 for D (6 bases each). This CDR3 comprises 12 residues. The germline V gene has CDR1 SGHDT and CDR2 YYEEEE. CDR3 sequence reads: CRTGATGETQYF. The CDR3 nucleotides are TGTCGTACGGGGGCTACAGGGGAGACCCAGTACTTC.

This rearrangement joins TRBV7-2 to TRBJ2-1, with D perhaps matching TRBD1 or TRBD2 (6 bases each). V lost 6 bases to trimming and J lost 1 base, with 13 bases between them. Germline-derived CDR1 and CDR2 are SGHTA and FQGNSA. The CDR3 extends over 15 amino acids. CDR3 sequence reads: CASRGGLTSYNEQFF. In DNA form, the CDR3 reads TGTGCCAGCAGGGGGGGCTTGACTTCCTACAATGAGCAGTTCTTC.

The chain carries TRBV5-1 and TRBJ2-5; D is perhaps TRBD1 (6 bases). The DNA matches TRBJ2-7 better at its end, which makes the J call doubtful. The V gene's germline CDR1 is SGHRS and CDR2 YFSETQ. The CDR3 loop spans 14 amino acids. CDR3 sequence: CASSLVAGEHEQYF. DNA for the CDR3: TGCGCCAGCAGCTTGGTGGCAGGGGAGCACGAGCAGTACTTC.

CDR3: CASSQVEGPYEQYF. The CDR3 DNA reads as TGTGCCAGCAGCCAAGTCGAGGGACCCTACGAGCAGTACTTC. The rearrangement links TRBV4-2 to TRBJ2-7; tentatively, D is TRBD1 or TRBD2 (5 bases each). Between the trimmed V and J ends, which lost 1 base and 2 bases, there was a span of 9 bases. CDR3 length equals 14 residues. Germline values: CDR1 LGHNA, CDR2 YNFKEQ.

This clonotype was seen a handful of times. J is TRBJ2-5 and V is TRBV15; TRBD2 aligns across 7 bases. The CDR3 length is 15 residues. CDR1 and CDR2 (germline): LNHNV, YYDKDF (reference sequence). J lost 3 bases, V lost 5 bases, and 9 bases had no gene match. The CDR3 here is CATSGRAGHEETQYF. The CDR3 DNA reads TGTGCCACCAGCGGGAGGGCAGGTCACGAAGAGACCCAGTACTTC.

On this clonotype: The CDR3 does not end in the conserved phenylalanine or tryptophan, so this is likely a read error. This chain links TRBV15 with TRBJ2-3, with D perhaps assigned TRBD1 or TRBD2 (5 bases each). Germline assignment: CDR1 LNHNV and CDR2 YYDKDF (reference sequence). The CDR3 has 15 residues. Trimming stripped 4 bases from V and 0 bases from J, with 11 bases between. The CDR3 DNA sequence: TGTGCCACCAGCAAAGGGACGGCTAGCACAGATACGCAGTATCTT. This translates into CATSKGTASTDTQYL.